This is a list of T cell receptor beta chains from one sample in a study of blood T cell repertoires in COVID-19. Using immunoSEQ multiplex PCR, the repertoire was profiled, and TCRdb retains in-frame clones only, with some absent. The sample consists of approximately 16,000 clones, approximately 80% of them appearing once. Sample: peripheral blood. These receptors originate from a human donor in a cohort sampled during active COVID-19. Both conserved end residues are part of each CDR3. A D gene is named only where the DNA matches it firmly. Size values are once, few and many counts, or a class for expanded clones, and some rows have none.

v_call	j_call	d_call	clone_size	cdr3_aa	cdr3_nt
TRBV14	TRBJ1-6	-	few	CASSVSRSSPLHF	TGTGCCAGCAGCGTCTCCCGTAGTTCACCCCTCCACTTT
TRBV11-2	TRBJ2-7	-	-	CASSPGGRGRSYEQYF	TGTGCCAGCAGCCCTGGGGGGCGGGGGCGATCCTACGAGCAGTACTTC
TRBV12-5	TRBJ2-1	TRBD2	-	CASGSLSSGSSEQFF	TGTGCTAGTGGTTCCTTATCAAGCGGGAGCAGTGAGCAGTTCTTC
TRBV7-9	TRBJ1-1	-	-	CASSLEQGWDTEAFF	TGTGCCAGCAGCTTAGAACAGGGATGGGACACTGAAGCTTTCTTT
TRBV6-2/TRBV6-3	TRBJ1-2	-	-	CASGLNGYTF	TGTGCCAGCGGCCTTAATGGCTACACCTTC
TRBV24-1	TRBJ2-7	TRBD2	once	CATSLGGNSYEQYF	TGTGCCACCAGTCTGGGGGGGAACTCCTACGAGCAGTACTTC
TRBV7-2	TRBJ2-3	-	-	CASSDTRVPADVGTQYF	TGTGCCAGCAGCGACACTCGAGTCCCCGCTGATGTCGGTACGCAGTATTTT
TRBV7-9	TRBJ2-7	-	few	CASSLRPGDEQYF	TGTGCCAGCAGCTTACGTCCAGGCGACGAGCAGTACTTC
TRBV7-2	TRBJ2-7	TRBD1	-	CASSRTGNSYEQYF	TGTGCCAGCAGCAGGACAGGGAACTCCTACGAGCAGTACTTC
TRBV7-8	TRBJ1-3	TRBD1	-	CASSLGGTGIWGGNTIYF	TGTGCCAGCAGCTTAGGAGGGACAGGCATTTGGGGTGGAAACACCATATATTTT
TRBV12-5	TRBJ1-5	TRBD1	-	CASGSTGGNQPQHF	TGTGCTAGTGGTTCTACAGGGGGCAATCAGCCCCAGCATTTT
TRBV19	TRBJ2-2	-	few	CASSPRLAGELFF	TGTGCCAGTAGTCCAAGACTAGCCGGGGAGCTGTTTTTT
TRBV5-5	TRBJ2-1	-	few	CASSLGVGLLYNEQFF	TGTGCCAGCAGCTTGGGGGTTGGACTCCTATACAATGAGCAGTTCTTC
TRBV12-5	TRBJ1-5	-	-	CASSAVAVNQPQHF	TGTGCTAGCTCGGCCGTCGCGGTGAATCAGCCCCAGCATTTT
TRBV7-6	TRBJ2-5	-	few	CASSPLTGQTQYF	TGTGCCAGCAGCCCTCTGACAGGCCAGACCCAGTACTTC
TRBV4-1	TRBJ2-7	TRBD1	-	CASSQEWDRGEYYEQYF	TGCGCCAGCAGCCAAGAATGGGACAGGGGTGAATACTACGAGCAGTACTTC
TRBV28	TRBJ1-1	-	-	CASSFGRGGATEAFF	TGTGCCAGCAGTTTCGGACGGGGGGGAGCCACTGAAGCTTTCTTT
TRBV7-6	TRBJ2-7	TRBD1	-	CASSFHPGQENEQYF	TGTGCCAGCAGCTTCCATCCGGGACAGGAGAACGAGCAGTACTTC
TRBV7-8	TRBJ1-1	-	-	CASSLGANTEAFF	TGTGCCAGCAGCTTAGGGGCGAACACTGAAGCTTTCTTT
TRBV7-2	TRBJ2-1	TRBD2	-	CASSLLAGGNEQFF	TGTGCCAGCAGCTTACTAGCGGGGGGGAATGAGCAGTTCTTC
TRBV3-1/TRBV3-2	TRBJ2-1	-	-	CASEGGNEQFF	TGTGCCTCGGAGGGCGGGAATGAGCAGTTCTTC
TRBV19	TRBJ2-7	-	-	CASSSLPGFYEQYF	TGTGCCAGTAGTAGCCTGCCGGGTTTCTACGAGCAGTACTTC
TRBV5-4	TRBJ1-2	TRBD1	few	CASSLNDRAPLGGYTF	TGTGCCAGCAGCTTGAACGACAGGGCCCCCTTAGGAGGCTACACCTTC
TRBV24-1	TRBJ2-3	TRBD1	-	CATSDTGTGTDTQYF	TGTGCCACCAGTGATACCGGGACAGGTACGGATACGCAGTATTTT
TRBV7-2	TRBJ2-7	TRBD2	-	CASSHLGLAGHFSYEQYF	TGTGCCAGCAGCCACCTAGGACTAGCGGGACATTTCTCCTACGAGCAGTACTTC
TRBV5-4	TRBJ2-3	TRBD1	few	CASSSGTGDTDTQYF	TGTGCCAGCAGCTCCGGAACAGGGGACACAGATACGCAGTATTTT
TRBV6-5	TRBJ1-1	-	-	CASSYDPQPNTEAFF	TGTGCCAGCAGTTACGATCCACAGCCGAACACTGAAGCTTTCTTT
TRBV28	TRBJ2-7	TRBD1	-	CATLPHRPGGRQYF	TGTGCCACCCTCCCCCACCGGCCAGGGGGCAGGCAGTACTTC
TRBV9	TRBJ2-2	TRBD2	-	CASSVSAGVRTGELFF	TGTGCCAGCAGCGTATCAGCGGGAGTGAGAACCGGGGAGCTGTTTTTT
TRBV7-7	TRBJ2-5	-	-	CASSSRAGERETQYF	TGTGCCAGCAGCAGTCGGGCAGGGGAAAGAGAGACCCAGTACTTC
TRBV23-1	TRBJ1-6	-	-	CANNPVGAGDNSPLHF	TGCGCGAACAATCCCGTAGGTGCAGGGGATAATTCACCCCTCCACTTT
TRBV30	TRBJ1-1	-	-	CAWSPRKSLANTEAFF	TGTGCCTGGAGCCCCAGGAAGTCTTTGGCAAACACTGAAGCTTTCTTT
TRBV6-6	TRBJ2-7	-	-	CASSSGPWQYF	TGTGCCAGCAGCTCTGGCCCTTGGCAGTACTTC
TRBV5-5	TRBJ1-2	-	-	CASSSGLANYGYTF	TGTGCCAGCAGTTCGGGTTTAGCTAACTATGGCTACACCTTC
TRBV19	TRBJ2-1	TRBD1	-	CASSQRSQGANEQFF	TGTGCCAGTAGTCAGCGATCCCAGGGGGCCAATGAGCAGTTCTTC
TRBV10-3	TRBJ1-2	-	-	CAISRSGDTYGYTF	TGTGCCATCAGTAGGTCAGGGGATACCTATGGCTACACCTTC
TRBV7-9	TRBJ2-3	TRBD1	-	CASSPLDRGRVADTQYF	TGTGCCAGCAGCCCCTTGGACAGGGGTAGGGTGGCAGATACGCAGTATTTT
TRBV29-1	TRBJ1-1	TRBD1	-	CSVGGRQGTEAFF	TGCAGCGTTGGGGGACGACAGGGTACTGAAGCTTTCTTT
TRBV18	TRBJ2-5	-	-	CASSPRDDRQETQYF	TGTGCCAGCTCACCAAGGGATGACAGACAAGAGACCCAGTACTTC
TRBV3-1/TRBV3-2	TRBJ2-7	-	-	CASSRDLLYEQYF	TGTGCCAGCAGCCGGGACTTACTCTACGAGCAGTACTTC
TRBV6-5	TRBJ1-1	-	once	CASSYEASDTEAFF	TGTGCCAGCAGTTACGAAGCTAGCGACACTGAAGCTTTCTTT
TRBV27	TRBJ2-7	TRBD2	-	CASESREGDEQYF	TGTGCCAGCGAGTCCAGGGAGGGCGACGAGCAGTACTTC
TRBV28	TRBJ1-6	TRBD1	few	CASSSAGTGDNSPLHF	TGTGCCAGCAGTTCTGCCGGGACAGGGGATAATTCACCCCTCCACTTT
TRBV6-5	TRBJ1-2	TRBD1	-	CASGHDRVGEPGTF	TGTGCCAGCGGCCACGACAGGGTCGGCGAGCCGGGGACCTTC
TRBV5-8	TRBJ1-4	TRBD1	-	CASSPGQGEEKLFF	TGTGCCAGCAGTCCGGGACAGGGCGAAGAAAAACTGTTTTTT
TRBV28	TRBJ1-2	TRBD1	-	CASSFRDRGMDGYTF	TGTGCCAGCAGTTTCAGGGACAGGGGAATGGATGGCTACACCTTC
TRBV7-2	TRBJ2-2	-	-	CASSQLGPGELFF	TGTGCCAGCAGCCAACTAGGACCCGGGGAGCTGTTTTTT
TRBV20-1	TRBJ2-7	-	-	CSASLFRESHEQYF	TGCAGTGCTAGTCTATTCAGGGAATCCCACGAGCAGTACTTC
TRBV13	TRBJ2-3	-	-	CASSLGDSNTDTQYF	TGTGCCAGCAGCTTAGGGGACTCAAACACAGATACGCAGTATTTT